Listed here are 27 T cell receptor beta chains from one sample, sequenced in a study of PD-L1 blockade in urothelial cancer. Method: immunoSEQ multiplex PCR; TCRdb's copy keeps in-frame clones and lacks some. The data show about 24,000 clones, with 87% seen just once and just over 3% held by the top ten. This sample comprised PBMCs, obtained around atezolizumab (anti-PD-L1) treatment. The receptor source for this set is a man between 50 and 59 years old with urothelial cancer.

This clone was found once. The chain couples TRBV4-3 to TRBJ1-2; D unresolved. This CDR3 comprises 14 residues. Deletions cut 0 bases from V and 7 bases from J, with 12 bases between. Germline V lookup: CDR1 LGHNA, CDR2 YSLEER. CDR3 protein: CASSQDAGFGGYTF. The DNA for the CDR3 is TGCGCCAGCAGCCAAGATGCAGGCTTCGGTGGCTACACCTTC.

The genes are TRBV19 and TRBJ1-2; D call uncertain. Germline lookup yields CDR1 LNHDA and CDR2 SQIVND (reference sequence). The CDR3 has 12 amino acids. The V end lost 7 bases, the J end lost 3 bases, and 9 bases lay between the germline ends. The CDR3 loop is CASTAGDYGYTF. CDR3 nucleotide sequence: TGTGCCAGTACGGCCGGGGACTATGGCTACACCTTC.

V and J are TRBV13 and TRBJ2-7, with 7 bases fitting TRBD2. J lost 5 bases, V lost 4 bases, and 11 bases had no gene match. The CDR3 totals 15 residues. In germline, CDR1 is PRHDT, CDR2 FYEKMQ (reference sequence). For the CDR3, the DNA is TGTGCCAGCAGCTCCCGGACGGGGGGTCGGGACGAGCAGTACTTC. Its translation: CASSSRTGGRDEQYF.

V is TRBV19 and J is TRBJ2-7, with TRBD1 matching 10 bases. The CDR3 runs 14 residues. The ends lost 4 bases at V and 2 bases at J; junction bases unmatched: 2. Germline CDR1 and CDR2: LNHDA and SQIVND (reference sequence). The DNA of the CDR3 is TGTGCCAGTAGTAACGGACAGGGGGCCTACGAGCAGTACTTC. Protein product: CASSNGQGAYEQYF.

The chain uses TRBV29-1 and TRBJ1-2; TRBD1 matches 7 bases. This CDR3 comprises 15 residues. The germline gives CDR1 SQVTM, CDR2 ANQGSEA. V lost 1 base and J lost 4; bases outside the gene matches: 9. The CDR3 DNA sequence: TGCAGCGTTGAAGTCCCTCTGGGACAGACCTATGGCTACACCTTC. Protein sequence: CSVEVPLGQTYGYTF.

This clone came up once. The chain has TRBV14 and TRBJ2-5, with 8 bases matching TRBD2. Per germline, CDR1 SGHDN and CDR2 FVKESK. CDR3 length: 15 amino acids. V shed 4 bases and J 4 bases; nucleotides not matched to a gene: 8. The CDR3 region has the DNA TGTGCCAGCAGCCTTCTGCGGGAGGTCGCAGAGACCCAGTACTTC. This gives the protein CASSLLREVAETQYF.

The chain employs TRBV2 and TRBJ2-1, with 11 bases matching TRBD2. The CDR3 runs to 13 residues. The V and J ends lost 6 bases and 6 bases, in that order; junction bases with no gene match: 1. CDR1 and CDR2 from the germline V gene are SNHLY and FYNNEI. In nucleotides, the CDR3 is TGTGCCAGCAGGGGGACTAGCGGCAATGAGCAGTTCTTC. Translated, it gives CASRGTSGNEQFF.

This clone was found a few times. The chain links TRBV28 to TRBJ2-2, with 9 bases matching TRBD2. J lost 5 bases, V lost 2 bases, and 0 bases had no gene match. This CDR3 is 14 amino acids long. Germline CDR1 reads MDHEN; CDR2 reads SYDVKM. As DNA, the CDR3 is TGTGCCAGCAGTTTAGCGGGAGGGACCGGGGAGCTGTTTTTT. It is translated as CASSLAGGTGELFF. Full variable domain (rest looked up from reference TRBV28 and TRBJ2-2): DVKVTQSSRYLVKRTGEKVFLECVQDMDHENMFWYRQDPGLGLRLIYFSYDVKMKEKGDIPEGYSVSREKKERFSLILESASTNQTSMYLCASSLAGGTGELFFGEGSRLTVL.

This clone was found a few times. The rearrangement joins TRBV18 to TRBJ1-1; unclear D gene. V was pared by 6 bases and J by 4 bases, with 15 bases between. Germline V CDR1 and CDR2: KGHSH, LQKENI. The length of the CDR3 is 14 residues. The CDR3 reads CASSPGLSGTEAFF. The CDR3 region has the DNA TGTGCCAGCTCCCCCGGATTATCGGGCACTGAAGCTTTCTTT.

The gene calls are TRBV7-9 and TRBJ2-6; D is perhaps TRBD1 (6 bases). CDR1 SEHNR and CDR2 FQNEAQ come from the germline V gene (reference sequence). Trimming took off 2 bases at V and 0 bases at J, with 11 bases between the two ends. This CDR3 region has 17 residues. CDR3 nucleotide sequence: TGTGCCAGCAGCTTACGCAGGGGCCTCTCTGGGGCCAACGTCCTGACTTTC. Translated: CASSLRRGLSGANVLTF.

J is TRBJ2-7 and V is TRBV6-6; D is undetermined. The CDR3 is 12 amino acids. Germline CDR1 MNHNY, CDR2 SVGAGI (reference sequence). Deletions cut 2 bases from V and 4 bases from J, with 6 bases between. The CDR3 loop is CASSYTLYEQYF. As DNA, the CDR3 is TGTGCCAGCAGTTACACACTATACGAGCAGTACTTC.

The V gene is TRBV9, the J gene TRBJ1-1; D is unresolved. The CDR3 spans 15 residues. The germline CDR1 and CDR2 sequences are SGDLS and YYNGEE. With 4 bases removed from V and 1 base from J, the gap between germline ends came to 14 bases. The CDR3 loop is CASSPTVAANTEAFF. The CDR3 DNA reads TGTGCCAGCAGCCCGACTGTGGCGGCGAACACTGAAGCTTTCTTT.

The chain joins TRBV6-1 to TRBJ1-5; possible D gene TRBD1, 5 bases. The V gene lost 1 base and the J gene lost 4 bases, with 11 bases spanning the gap. The CDR3 spans 15 residues. CDR1 and CDR2 (germline): MNHNS, SASEGT. CDR3 sequence: CASSEVGTDNQPQHF. CDR3 nucleotides: TGTGCCAGCAGTGAAGTGGGGACTGATAATCAGCCCCAGCATTTT.

This clone has a handful of counts. V usage is TRBV30 and J usage is TRBJ1-5; possibly TRBD1 for D (5 bases). V was shortened by 5 bases and J by 7 bases, with 15 bases between the two germline ends. Looked up from germline, CDR1 is GTSNPN and CDR2 is SVGIG (reference sequence). This CDR3 contains 13 residues. The chain's CDR3 is CAWSDSPGQPQHF. CDR3 nucleotides: TGTGCCTGGTCCGACAGCCCAGGGCAGCCCCAGCATTTT.

The chain carries TRBV11-2 and TRBJ2-7; TRBD2 aligns across 10 bases. The CDR3 runs to 15 residues. CDR1 SGHAT and CDR2 FQNNGV come from the germline V gene. The ends lost 4 bases at V and 1 base at J; junction bases unmatched: 4. The chain's CDR3 is CASSWGAGGSYEQYF. CDR3 coding DNA: TGTGCCAGCAGCTGGGGAGCGGGAGGGTCCTACGAGCAGTACTTC.

The rearrangement joins TRBV29-1 to TRBJ2-5; 7 bases fit TRBD1. The CDR3 extends over 14 amino acids. V shed 2 bases, J shed 2 bases, and the junction held 5 bases outside the gene matches. Germline values: CDR1 SQVTM, CDR2 ANQGSEA. In DNA form, the CDR3 reads TGCAGCGTTGAACTAGGACAGGCTCAAGAGACCCAGTACTTC. It specifies CSVELGQAQETQYF.

This clone was seen only once. The J gene is TRBJ1-1, the V gene TRBV7-6; D remains ambiguous. V lost 5 bases, J lost 2 bases, and 9 bases lay in between. The CDR3 is 13 residues long. In germline, CDR1 is SGHVS, CDR2 FNYEAQ. The CDR3 protein is CASSADLNTEAFF. The CDR3 DNA follows: TGTGCCAGCAGCGCAGACTTAAACACTGAAGCTTTCTTT.

The rearrangement links TRBV2 to TRBJ1-1, with a weak D call TRBD1 (5 bases). The CDR3 totals 12 residues. CDR1 and CDR2 from the germline V gene are SNHLY and FYNNEI. V lost 11 bases and J lost 1, with 11 bases in between. CDR3 region: CAPRVGNTEAFF. CDR3 coding DNA: TGTGCCCCCAGGGTGGGGAACACTGAAGCTTTCTTT.

This clone was recorded once. J is TRBJ2-7 and V is TRBV5-1, with 9 bases lining up with TRBD2. CDR3 size: 15 residues. CDR1 is SGHRS and CDR2 is YFSETQ in the germline V gene. V dropped 3 bases and J dropped 4; count of bases not matched to a gene: 8. The CDR3 reads CASSWVTSGPYEQYF. The CDR3 bases are TGCGCCAGCAGCTGGGTGACTAGCGGACCTTACGAGCAGTACTTC.

V usage is TRBV19 and J usage is TRBJ2-1; perhaps TRBD2 as D (6 bases). The V end lost 3 bases, the J end lost 6 bases, and 18 bases lay between the germline ends. The CDR3 consists of 16 residues. The germline V gene has CDR1 LNHDA and CDR2 SQIVND (reference sequence). The CDR3 nucleotides read TGTGCCAGTAGTATCTCTGTTCTAGCGCGAGGCAATGAGCAGTTCTTC. Protein: CASSISVLARGNEQFF.

This clone was seen only once. V usage is TRBV9 and J usage is TRBJ1-2; no firm D call. The CDR3 extends over 15 amino acids. V gave up 0 bases and J gave up 5 bases, with 14 bases separating them. Germline-derived CDR1 and CDR2 are SGDLS and YYNGEE. In nucleotides, the CDR3 is TGTGCCAGCAGCGTAGTGGTCAGTTTTAATTATGGCTACACCTTC. This translates into CASSVVVSFNYGYTF.

The V call is TRBV6-1, the J call TRBJ2-1; D might be TRBD1 (6 bases). CDR1 and CDR2 from the germline V gene are MNHNS and SASEGT. The CDR3 is made up of 15 amino acids. The V end was cut by 1 base, the J end by 4 bases, with 11 bases between. CDR3 protein: CASSEVVGAYNEQFF. For the CDR3, the DNA is TGTGCCAGCAGTGAAGTCGTGGGGGCATACAATGAGCAGTTCTTC.

The DNA of the CDR3 is TGTGCCAGCAGCCCGAAGGGACTAGGAGGCGATGAGCAGTTCTTC. The encoded protein is CASSPKGLGGDEQFF. The chain employs TRBV5-4 and TRBJ2-1; 8 nucleotides align to TRBD2. Per the germline V gene, CDR1 is SGHNT and CDR2 is YYREEE (reference sequence). CDR3 length equals 15 residues. V trimming: 4 bases; J trimming: 8 bases; junction bases outside the gene matches: 11.

The J gene is TRBJ1-5, the V gene TRBV15; D is unresolved. Trimming took 3 bases from V and 3 from J, leaving 9 bases between them. This CDR3 has 14 residues. The germline V gene has CDR1 LNHNV and CDR2 YYDKDF (reference sequence). The CDR3 sequence: CATSREGDNQPQHF. The CDR3, as DNA: TGTGCCACCAGCAGGGAGGGAGACAATCAGCCCCAGCATTTT.

V is TRBV25-1 and J is TRBJ2-7, with D perhaps TRBD2 (5 bases). In germline, CDR1 is MGHDK, CDR2 SYGVNS. Trimming removed 10 bases from V and 6 bases from J, with 13 bases in between. There are 11 residues in the CDR3. Written as DNA, the CDR3 is TGTGCCACCACCCGGGGTTTCGAGCAGTACTTC. Its translation is CATTRGFEQYF.

The gene calls are TRBV5-1 and TRBJ2-3; 9 bases are a match to TRBD2. V trimming: 3 bases; J trimming: 2 bases; junction bases outside the gene matches: 1. Germline V lookup: CDR1 SGHRS, CDR2 YFSETQ. The CDR3 consists of 14 residues. CDR3 sequence reads: CASSSGLATDTQYF. CDR3 coding DNA: TGCGCCAGCAGCTCGGGACTAGCCACAGATACGCAGTATTTT.

J is TRBJ2-6 and V is TRBV5-8; 7 bases align to TRBD1. CDR3 length: 17 amino acids. Germline-derived CDR1 and CDR2 are SGHTS and YDEGEE. V was clipped by 4 bases and J by 0 bases; unmatched bases: 7. CDR3 sequence (DNA): TGTGCCAGCAGCGACGGGACAGCCCCCTCTGGGGCCAACGTCCTGACTTTC. It specifies CASSDGTAPSGANVLTF.